The 13 T cell receptor beta chains below come from one sample, sequenced in a study of blood T cell repertoires in COVID-19. Measured with immunoSEQ multiplex PCR; TCRdb has only the in-frame clones, and not every one. The sample consists of under 250,000 clones, over 75% of them appearing once. The sample consisted of PBMCs or T cells enriched from blood (not recorded which). These receptors originate from a man aged 25 to 40 with acute COVID-19.

In DNA form, the CDR3 reads TGTGCCAGCAGTTACGTTACAGGGTCGGATCAGCCCCAGCATTTT. This sequence encodes CASSYVTGSDQPQHF. The J gene is TRBJ1-5, the V gene TRBV6-2 or TRBV6-3; TRBD1 might be the D (6 bases). The CDR3 is 15 amino acids. Trimming cost V 2 bases and J 5 bases, with 13 bases left between them. Per germline, CDR1 MNHEY and CDR2 SVGEGT.

This clone was counted once. This chain links TRBV24-1 with TRBJ2-5, with TRBD1 as a possible D gene (6 bases). The CDR3 extends over 16 amino acids. Germline CDR1 KGHDR, CDR2 SFDVKD. V lost 2 bases and J lost 4, with 16 bases in between. The chain's CDR3 is CATSDSTDRHLETQYF. The CDR3 coding sequence is TGTGCCACCAGTGATTCGACCGACAGGCACCTAGAGACCCAGTACTTC.

The CDR3: CASSQDLPGRYGYTF. The CDR3 bases are TGTGCCAGCAGCCAAGATCTCCCGGGGAGATATGGCTACACCTTC. The V and J genes are TRBV3-1 (or the pseudogene TRBV3-2) and TRBJ1-2, with no clear D. V dropped 0 bases and J dropped 5 bases, with 13 bases sitting between them. CDR3 length: 15 residues. CDR1 is LGHDT, CDR2 YNNKEL, per germline (reference sequence).

This clone occurred a few times. The chain employs TRBV19 and TRBJ1-5, with a tentative D call TRBD1 (5 bases). This CDR3 contains 13 residues. CDR1 LNHDA and CDR2 SQIVND come from the germline V gene (reference sequence). With 6 bases removed from V and 4 bases from J, the gap between germline ends came to 10 bases. The CDR3 protein is CASRGGRNQPQHF. CDR3 coding DNA: TGTGCCAGTAGGGGGGGACGGAATCAGCCCCAGCATTTT.

The chain carries TRBV20-1 and TRBJ2-1, with 7 bases identical to TRBD2. Germline V lookup: CDR1 DFQATT, CDR2 SNEGSKA (reference sequence). CDR3 size: 15 residues. V gave up 3 bases and J gave up 4 bases; unmatched junction bases: 9. CDR3 region: CSASPWGGTYNEQFF. In nucleotides, the CDR3 is TGCAGTGCTAGTCCCTGGGGGGGGACTTACAATGAGCAGTTCTTC.

This clone has only one observation. The V and J genes are TRBV2 and TRBJ2-5; weak D call: TRBD2 (7 bases). V was shortened by 3 bases and J by 5 bases, with 10 bases between the two germline ends. The CDR3 sequence is 13 residues long. Germline V gene data show CDR1 as SNHLY and CDR2 as FYNNEI. CDR3 residues: CASSDGGQETQYF. CDR3 nucleotides: TGTGCCAGCAGTGACGGGGGGCAGGAGACCCAGTACTTC.

The V gene is TRBV19, the J gene TRBJ2-1; D is unresolved. The CDR3 extends over 13 amino acids. In germline, CDR1 is LNHDA, CDR2 SQIVND (reference sequence). The ends were cut back, 1 base at V and 4 bases at J, with 5 bases in the middle. CDR3 sequence reads: CASSIANYNEQFF. CDR3 bases: TGTGCCAGTAGTATAGCCAATTACAATGAGCAGTTCTTC.

The rearrangement joins TRBV15 to TRBJ2-5; D is perhaps TRBD2 (6 bases). CDR3 length: 15 residues. V was clipped by 6 bases and J by 3 bases, with 17 bases between them. Germline CDR1 is LNHNV and CDR2 is YYDKDF (reference sequence). This chain's CDR3 is CATRHPSGVKETQYF. The CDR3 region has the DNA TGTGCCACCAGACATCCCTCGGGGGTTAAAGAGACCCAGTACTTC.

The chain uses TRBV6-5 and TRBJ2-3, with TRBD1 matching 8 bases. V was pared by 7 bases and J by 3 bases, with 9 bases of the junction left unmatched. Germline CDR1 and CDR2: MNHEY and SVGAGI. This CDR3 spans 15 amino acids. CDR3 sequence: CASTLGQDQTDTQYF. CDR3 bases: TGTGCCAGCACCTTGGGACAGGACCAAACAGATACGCAGTATTTT.

CDR3 amino acids: CASSIRKGETEAFF. The CDR3 DNA reads as TGTGCCAGTAGTATCCGCAAGGGGGAAACTGAAGCTTTCTTT. This chain joins TRBV19 and TRBJ1-1; tentative D call: TRBD1 (6 bases). This CDR3 spans 14 amino acids. Germline V gene sequence: CDR1 LNHDA, CDR2 SQIVND (reference sequence). The ends were cut back, 3 bases at V and 5 bases at J, with 13 bases in the middle.

The rearrangement joins TRBV10-3 to TRBJ2-7, with 11 bases fitting TRBD1. The J segment lost 4 bases and the V segment lost 4 bases, leaving 6 bases of the junction unmatched. Germline loops: CDR1 ENHRY, CDR2 SYGVKD. This CDR3 comprises 15 residues. DNA of the CDR3: TGTGCCATCAGTGGGGACAGGGGGTCTCCGTACGAGCAGTACTTC. Amino acid sequence: CAISGDRGSPYEQYF.

The V and J genes are TRBV7-6 and TRBJ2-1; 7 bases fit TRBD2. Looked up from germline, CDR1 is SGHVS and CDR2 is FNYEAQ. V lost 1 base to trimming and J lost 4 bases; unmatched junction nucleotides: 10. The CDR3 consists of 17 residues. The CDR3 loop is CASSLESALAKYNEQFF. The DNA for the CDR3 is TGTGCCAGCAGCTTAGAAAGCGCACTAGCGAAATACAATGAGCAGTTCTTC. Full variable domain (remainder filled in from reference TRBV7-6 and TRBJ2-1): GAGVSQSPRYKVTKRGQDVALRCDPISGHVSLYWYRQALGQGPEFLTYFNYEAQQDKSGLPNDRFSAERPEGSISTLTIQRTEQRDSAMYRCASSLESALAKYNEQFFGPGTRLTVL.

This rearrangement joins TRBV15 to TRBJ1-2; 11 bases fit TRBD1. CDR1 and CDR2 (germline): LNHNV, YYDKDF (reference sequence). V lost 8 bases to trimming and J lost 2 bases; unmatched junction nucleotides: 4. CDR3 length: 14 amino acids. The CDR3 here is CATGRTGGNYGYTF. Here the CDR3 DNA reads TGTGCCACCGGGAGGACAGGGGGCAACTATGGCTACACCTTC.